Each of the 24 T cell receptor beta chains below was sequenced from the same sample in a study of OX40 agonist ivuxolimab in advanced cancers. Some clones are missing from TCRdb's copy, which holds only in-frame ones; the method was immunoSEQ multiplex PCR. The table lists about 69,000 clones, about nine tenths of them singletons. The sample here was CD4+ or CD8+ T cells sorted from blood, taken in a trial of the OX40 agonist ivuxolimab. Receptor source: an adult with an advanced solid tumor such as melanoma, head and neck, liver or kidney cancer.

This chain links TRBV5-6 with TRBJ2-5, with D maybe TRBD1 (6 bases). Trimming left V 4 bases short and J 1 base short, with 17 bases between. Germline V gene sequence: CDR1 SGHDT, CDR2 YYEEEE. There are 16 residues in the CDR3. The CDR3 DNA reads TGTGCCAGCAGCCTGTGGCAGGGGCGTAGCCAAGAGACCCAGTACTTC. Amino acid sequence: CASSLWQGRSQETQYF.

The chain employs TRBV28 and TRBJ1-5; the match to TRBD1 covers 7 bases. With V trimmed by 3 bases and J by 7 bases, 3 bases remained unmatched. CDR1 and CDR2 (germline): MDHEN, SYDVKM. The CDR3 is made up of 13 amino acids. CDR3 nucleotide sequence: TGTGCCAGCAGTTTGGGCAGGGGGCAGCCCCAGCATTTT. Amino acids: CASSLGRGQPQHF.

The V and J genes are TRBV13 and TRBJ2-7; 7 bases fit TRBD1. Trimming removed 4 bases from V and 0 bases from J; junction bases left unmatched: 6. Germline CDR1 and CDR2: PRHDT and FYEKMQ (reference sequence). The CDR3 has 15 residues. The CDR3 DNA sequence: TGTGCCAGCAGCTCGCGACAGGGAAGCTCCTACGAGCAGTACTTC. Its translation is CASSSRQGSSYEQYF.

The CDR3 spells CASSLSGNQPQHF. The CDR3, as DNA: TGTGCCAGCAGCTTGTCGGGCAATCAGCCCCAGCATTTT. This chain connects TRBV11-1 to TRBJ1-5; D gene uncertain. This CDR3 contains 13 residues. Germline V gives CDR1 SGHAT, CDR2 FQDESV (reference sequence). V shed 3 bases and J shed 2 bases, with 5 bases lying between them.

The V gene is TRBV11-3, the J gene TRBJ2-7; tentative D call: TRBD2 (6 bases). CDR1 SGHNT and CDR2 YENEEA come from the germline V gene. The ends were cut back, 3 bases at V and 0 bases at J, with 9 bases in the middle. The CDR3 covers 14 residues. CDR3 protein: CASSFQEGSYEQYF. As DNA, the CDR3 is TGTGCCAGCAGCTTCCAGGAGGGCTCCTACGAGCAGTACTTC.

The chain uses TRBV7-9 and TRBJ2-3; no clear D gene. The ends were cut back, 5 bases at V and 0 bases at J, with 12 bases in the middle. Germline assignment: CDR1 SEHNR and CDR2 FQNEAQ (reference sequence). There are 15 residues in the CDR3. CDR3 bases: TGTGCCAGCAGCGGAAAGGGTACCAGCACAGATACGCAGTATTTT. This encodes CASSGKGTSTDTQYF. Full variable domain (remainder filled in from reference TRBV7-9 and TRBJ2-3): DTGVSQNPRHKITKRGQNVTFRCDPISEHNRLYWYRQTLGQGPEFLTYFQNEAQLEKSRLLSDRFSAERPKGSFSTLEIQRTEQGDSAMYLCASSGKGTSTDTQYFGPGTRLTVL.

CDR3 DNA sequence: TGCGCCAGCAGCCAAGACACTAGCGGCGAACGCTCCTACAATGAGCAGTTCTTC. Protein sequence: CASSQDTSGERSYNEQFF. V and J are TRBV4-3 and TRBJ2-1, with 8 bases lining up with TRBD2. The CDR3 spans 18 residues. V shed 0 bases and J 0 bases; nucleotides not matched to a gene: 7. Germline CDR1 reads LGHNA; CDR2 reads YSLEER.

This sequence joins TRBV11-2 and TRBJ2-3, with 10 positions matching TRBD2. The germline CDR1 and CDR2 sequences are SGHAT and FQNNGV. V was pared by 5 bases and J by 5 bases, with 7 bases of the junction left unmatched. The CDR3 totals 15 residues. The CDR3 loop is CASSESGRAKDTQYF. The DNA for the CDR3 is TGTGCCAGCAGCGAAAGCGGGAGGGCCAAAGATACGCAGTATTTT.

The V and J genes are TRBV25-1 and TRBJ1-1, with D maybe TRBD1 (6 bases). The CDR3 covers 13 residues. The germline V and J ends were trimmed by 3 bases and 4 bases, with 9 bases remaining between them. Germline CDR1 MGHDK, CDR2 SYGVNS. The CDR3 region is CASSEAGVTEAFF. CDR3 DNA sequence: TGTGCCAGCAGTGAGGCAGGGGTCACTGAAGCTTTCTTT. Using reference TRBV25-1 and TRBJ1-1 for the parts outside the CDR3, the full variable domain is EADIYQTPRYLVIGTGKKITLECSQTMGHDKMYWYQQDPGMELHLIHYSYGVNSTEKGDLSSESTVSRIRTEHFPLTLESARPSHTSQYLCASSEAGVTEAFFGQGTRLTVV.

The V gene is TRBV28, the J gene TRBJ1-4; D is uncertain. V shed 2 bases and J shed 8 bases, with 27 bases lying between them. Looked up from germline, CDR1 is MDHEN and CDR2 is SYDVKM. The CDR3 length is 19 residues. CDR3 in DNA: TGTGCCAGCAGTTTAACGGTTTCGGGTCCAACGGGTTTCGGGGAAAAACTGTTTTTT. Protein: CASSLTVSGPTGFGEKLFF.

This rearrangement joins TRBV6-5 to TRBJ2-1; 10 bases map to TRBD2. V shed 0 bases and J 4 bases; nucleotides not matched to a gene: 0. The V gene's germline CDR1 is MNHEY and CDR2 SVGAGI. This CDR3 has 15 amino acids. The DNA for the CDR3 is TGTGCCAGCAGTTACTCAGCGGGAGGGTACAATGAGCAGTTCTTC. Protein: CASSYSAGGYNEQFF.

This clone was observed once. The gene calls are TRBV28 and TRBJ1-1; 8 bases map to TRBD1. The germline V gene has CDR1 MDHEN and CDR2 SYDVKM. This CDR3 comprises 15 residues. Trimming at V came to 5 bases and at J to 1 base, leaving 6 bases not matched to a gene. The CDR3 sequence is CASSLWTGKNTEAFF. The CDR3 bases are TGTGCCAGCAGTCTTTGGACAGGGAAGAACACTGAAGCTTTCTTT. Variable domain in full (rest from reference TRBV28 and TRBJ1-1): DVKVTQSSRYLVKRTGEKVFLECVQDMDHENMFWYRQDPGLGLRLIYFSYDVKMKEKGDIPEGYSVSREKKERFSLILESASTNQTSMYLCASSLWTGKNTEAFFGQGTRLTVV.

The chain is built from TRBV25-1 and TRBJ2-1; 8 bases match TRBD1. The ends lost 3 bases at V and 9 bases at J; junction bases unmatched: 7. The CDR3 is 14 residues long. From germline, CDR1 is MGHDK and CDR2 SYGVNS. CDR3 in amino acids: CASSDWQGAPEQFF. Here the CDR3 DNA reads TGTGCCAGCAGTGACTGGCAGGGGGCGCCTGAGCAGTTCTTC.

V usage is TRBV7-9 and J usage is TRBJ2-7; D is undetermined. Trimming cost V 5 bases and J 1 base, with 15 bases left between them. Germline values: CDR1 SEHNR, CDR2 FQNEAQ (reference sequence). There are 15 residues in the CDR3. CDR3 protein: CASSPDRTVSYEQYF. For the CDR3, the DNA is TGTGCCAGCAGCCCTGACCGGACGGTTTCCTACGAGCAGTACTTC.

The chain has TRBV9 and TRBJ2-7; D call uncertain. Between the trimmed V and J ends, which lost 0 bases and 1 base, there was a span of 5 bases. The CDR3 spans 13 residues. Germline V gene data show CDR1 as SGDLS and CDR2 as YYNGEE. The CDR3 here is CASSVGGSYEQYF. The CDR3, as DNA: TGTGCCAGCAGCGTAGGGGGATCCTACGAGCAGTACTTC.

The genes are TRBV11-2 and TRBJ2-2, with no clear D. Deletions cut 5 bases from V and 4 bases from J, with 5 bases between. The length of the CDR3 is 12 residues. Germline values: CDR1 SGHAT, CDR2 FQNNGV. CDR3 sequence (DNA): TGTGCCAGCAGCCGCCCCACCGGGGAGCTGTTTTTT. Its protein product is CASSRPTGELFF.

Only a few counts were recorded for this clone. The V gene is TRBV11-2, the J gene TRBJ2-3; 11 nucleotides agree with TRBD2. The CDR3 is 18 amino acids. Germline V gene sequence: CDR1 SGHAT, CDR2 FQNNGV. The V segment lost 3 bases and the J segment 8 bases; nucleotides outside the gene matches: 16. In DNA form, the CDR3 reads TGTGCCAGCAGCTTGTACAAAAGGGGGACTAGCGGCCTCGGTACGCAGTATTTT. Its protein product is CASSLYKRGTSGLGTQYF.

The chain is built from TRBV4-3 and TRBJ1-2, with 8 bases aligning to TRBD1. Germline V gene lookup returns CDR1 LGHNA and CDR2 YSLEER. The CDR3 contains 17 residues. V shed 1 base and J 1 base; nucleotides not matched to a gene: 8. This CDR3 is CASSQAWPGGDNYGYTF. CDR3 in DNA: TGCGCCAGCAGCCAAGCTTGGCCAGGGGGCGATAACTATGGCTACACCTTC.

The DNA for the CDR3 is TGTGCCAGCAGTGAAGCCCGATGGCAGAGAGGGAATCAGCCCCAGCATTTT. Residues: CASSEARWQRGNQPQHF. The chain uses TRBV2 and TRBJ1-5; the D is unclear. The CDR3 runs to 17 residues. Germline V gene sequence: CDR1 SNHLY, CDR2 FYNNEI. V lost 0 bases and J lost 4, with 16 bases in between.

This clone was observed once. The chain is built from TRBV7-2 and TRBJ2-7, with TRBD1 matching over 8 bases. V shed 3 bases, J shed 2 bases, and the junction held 3 bases outside the gene matches. The CDR3 consists of 14 residues. Germline values: CDR1 SGHTA, CDR2 FQGNSA. This CDR3 is CASSFGTGAYEQYF. CDR3 nucleotide sequence: TGTGCCAGCAGCTTCGGGACAGGAGCCTACGAGCAGTACTTC.

The V and J genes are TRBV6-5 and TRBJ2-1, with TRBD2 matching over 14 bases. Germline CDR1 MNHEY, CDR2 SVGAGI. V lost 0 bases, J lost 9 bases, and 4 bases stayed unmatched. The CDR3 is made up of 16 amino acids. The CDR3 DNA reads TGTGCCAGCAGTTACTCGACTAGCGGGAGGGGGGGTGAGCAGTTCTTC. It translates to CASSYSTSGRGGEQFF.

This chain links TRBV7-9 with TRBJ2-5; TRBD1 matches 9 bases. The CDR3 runs 14 residues. Trimming removed 4 bases from V and 10 bases from J; junction bases left unmatched: 10. The germline V gene has CDR1 SEHNR and CDR2 FQNEAQ (reference sequence). The CDR3: CASSSIRDREDQYF. In nucleotides, the CDR3 is TGTGCCAGCAGCTCTATCCGGGACAGGGAGGACCAGTACTTC.

V usage is TRBV7-3 and J usage is TRBJ2-3, with unresolved D. V was pared by 2 bases and J by 6 bases, with 9 bases between. The CDR3 has 13 amino acids. Germline assignment: CDR1 SGHTA and CDR2 FQGTGA. CDR3 DNA sequence: TGTGCCAGCAGCTTACGCCGGGTGGATACGCAGTATTTT. This gives the protein CASSLRRVDTQYF.

The rearrangement uses TRBV7-9 and TRBJ1-2; D remains unclear. The CDR3 is 16 amino acids. Germline values: CDR1 SEHNR, CDR2 FQNEAQ (reference sequence). Trimming took 5 bases from V and 3 from J, leaving 19 bases between them. This CDR3 is CASSQGPRVGDYGYTF. Here the CDR3 DNA reads TGTGCCAGCAGCCAAGGCCCCCGGGTCGGCGACTATGGCTACACCTTC.